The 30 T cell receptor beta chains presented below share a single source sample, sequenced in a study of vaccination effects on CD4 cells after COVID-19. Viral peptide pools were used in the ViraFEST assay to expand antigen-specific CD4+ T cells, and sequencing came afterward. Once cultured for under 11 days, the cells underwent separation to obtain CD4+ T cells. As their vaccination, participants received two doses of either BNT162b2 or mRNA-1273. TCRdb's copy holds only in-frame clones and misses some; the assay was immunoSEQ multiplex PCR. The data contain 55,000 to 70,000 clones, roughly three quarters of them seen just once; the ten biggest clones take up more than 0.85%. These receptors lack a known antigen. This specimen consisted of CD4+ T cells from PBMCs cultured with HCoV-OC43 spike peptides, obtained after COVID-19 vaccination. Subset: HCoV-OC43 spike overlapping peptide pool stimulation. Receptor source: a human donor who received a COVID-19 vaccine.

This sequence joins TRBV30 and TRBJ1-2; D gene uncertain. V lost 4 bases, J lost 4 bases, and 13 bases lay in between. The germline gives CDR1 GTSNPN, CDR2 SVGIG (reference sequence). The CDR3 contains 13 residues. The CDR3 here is CAWTRQRGYGYTF. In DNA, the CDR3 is TGTGCCTGGACCCGCCAACGTGGCTATGGCTACACCTTC.

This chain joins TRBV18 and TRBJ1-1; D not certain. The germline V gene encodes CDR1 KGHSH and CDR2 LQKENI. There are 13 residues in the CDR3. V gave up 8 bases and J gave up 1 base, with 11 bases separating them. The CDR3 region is CASTQEGNTEAFF. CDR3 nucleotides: TGTGCCAGCACTCAGGAAGGGAACACTGAAGCTTTCTTT.

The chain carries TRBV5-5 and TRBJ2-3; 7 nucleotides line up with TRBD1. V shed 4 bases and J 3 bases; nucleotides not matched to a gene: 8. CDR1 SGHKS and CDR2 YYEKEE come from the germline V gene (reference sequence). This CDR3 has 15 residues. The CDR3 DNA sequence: TGTGCCAGCAGCACCCGGACAGGACCTACAGATACGCAGTATTTT. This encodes CASSTRTGPTDTQYF.

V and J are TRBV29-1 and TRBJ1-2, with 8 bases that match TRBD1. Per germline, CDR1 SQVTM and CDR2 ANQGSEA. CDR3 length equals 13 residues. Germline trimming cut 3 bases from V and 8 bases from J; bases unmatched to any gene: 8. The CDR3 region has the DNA TGCAGCGTTGAGAGGACAGGGTCCTGGGGCTACACCTTC. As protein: CSVERTGSWGYTF.

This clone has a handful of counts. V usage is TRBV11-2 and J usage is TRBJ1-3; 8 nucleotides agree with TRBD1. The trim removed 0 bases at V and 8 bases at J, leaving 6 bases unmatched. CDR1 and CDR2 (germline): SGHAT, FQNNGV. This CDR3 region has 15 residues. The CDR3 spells CASSLDRTGRYTIYF. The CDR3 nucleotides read TGTGCCAGCAGCTTAGATCGGACAGGGAGGTACACCATATATTTT.

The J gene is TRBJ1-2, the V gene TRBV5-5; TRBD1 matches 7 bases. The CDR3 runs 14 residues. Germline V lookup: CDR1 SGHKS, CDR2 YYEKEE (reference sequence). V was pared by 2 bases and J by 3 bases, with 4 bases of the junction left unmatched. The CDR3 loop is CASSFTGDDYGYTF. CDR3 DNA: TGTGCCAGCAGCTTCACAGGGGATGACTATGGCTACACCTTC.

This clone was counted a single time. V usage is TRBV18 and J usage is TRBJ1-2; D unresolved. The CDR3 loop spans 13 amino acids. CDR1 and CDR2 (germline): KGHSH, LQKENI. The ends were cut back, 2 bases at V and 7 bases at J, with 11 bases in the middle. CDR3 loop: CASSPAGVGGYTF. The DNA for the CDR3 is TGTGCCAGCTCACCAGCCGGGGTAGGTGGCTACACCTTC.

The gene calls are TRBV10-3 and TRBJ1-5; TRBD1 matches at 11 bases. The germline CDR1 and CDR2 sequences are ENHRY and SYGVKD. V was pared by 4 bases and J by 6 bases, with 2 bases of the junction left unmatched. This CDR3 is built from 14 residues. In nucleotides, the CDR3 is TGTGCCATCAGTGGGGGGACAGGGGGTCAGCCCCAGCATTTT. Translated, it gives CAISGGTGGQPQHF.

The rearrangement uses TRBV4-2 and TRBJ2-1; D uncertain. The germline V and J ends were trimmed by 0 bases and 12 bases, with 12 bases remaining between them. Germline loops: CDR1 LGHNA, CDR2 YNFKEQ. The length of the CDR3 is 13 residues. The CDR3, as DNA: TGTGCCAGCAGCCAAGACGGAGTTAAGGCGCAGTTCTTC. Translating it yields CASSQDGVKAQFF.

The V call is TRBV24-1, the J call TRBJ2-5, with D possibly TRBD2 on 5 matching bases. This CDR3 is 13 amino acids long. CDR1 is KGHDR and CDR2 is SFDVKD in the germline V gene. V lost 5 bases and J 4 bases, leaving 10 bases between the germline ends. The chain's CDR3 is CATSGGSRETQYF. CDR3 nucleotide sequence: TGTGCCACCAGTGGAGGGTCGAGAGAGACCCAGTACTTC.

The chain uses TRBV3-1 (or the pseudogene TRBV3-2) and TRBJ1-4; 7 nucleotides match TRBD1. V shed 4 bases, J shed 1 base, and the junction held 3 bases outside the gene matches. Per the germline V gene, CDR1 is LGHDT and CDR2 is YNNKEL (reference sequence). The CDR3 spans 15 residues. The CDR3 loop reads CASSRRGQTNEKLFF. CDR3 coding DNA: TGTGCCAGCAGCCGTAGGGGGCAAACTAATGAAAAACTGTTTTTT.

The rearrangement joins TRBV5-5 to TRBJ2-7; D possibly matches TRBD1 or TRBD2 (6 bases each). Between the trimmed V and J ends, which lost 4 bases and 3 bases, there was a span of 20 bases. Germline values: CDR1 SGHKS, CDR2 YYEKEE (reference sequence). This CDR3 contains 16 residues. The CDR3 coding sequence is TGTGCCAGCAGCCGAACGCGACAGGAGGGGTACTACGAGCAGTACGTC. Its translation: CASSRTRQEGYYEQYV.

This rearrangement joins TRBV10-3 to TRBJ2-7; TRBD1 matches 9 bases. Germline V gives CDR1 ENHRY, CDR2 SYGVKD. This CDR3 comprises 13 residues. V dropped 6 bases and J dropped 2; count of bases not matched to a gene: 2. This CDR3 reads CAISRQGAYEQYV. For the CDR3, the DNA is TGTGCCATCAGCCGACAGGGGGCCTACGAGCAGTACGTC.

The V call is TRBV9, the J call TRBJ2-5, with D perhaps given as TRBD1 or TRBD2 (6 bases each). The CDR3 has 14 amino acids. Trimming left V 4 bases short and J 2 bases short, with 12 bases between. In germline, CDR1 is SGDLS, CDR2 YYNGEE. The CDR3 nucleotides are TGTGCCAGCAGCAAAGGGGGGAAACAAGAGACCCAGTACTTC. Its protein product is CASSKGGKQETQYF.

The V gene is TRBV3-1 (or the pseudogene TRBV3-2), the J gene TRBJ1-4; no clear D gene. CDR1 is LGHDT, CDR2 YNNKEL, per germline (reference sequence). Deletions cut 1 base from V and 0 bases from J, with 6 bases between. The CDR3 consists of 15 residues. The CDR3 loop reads CASSQVAATNEKLFF. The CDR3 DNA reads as TGTGCCAGCAGCCAAGTAGCCGCAACTAATGAAAAACTGTTTTTT.

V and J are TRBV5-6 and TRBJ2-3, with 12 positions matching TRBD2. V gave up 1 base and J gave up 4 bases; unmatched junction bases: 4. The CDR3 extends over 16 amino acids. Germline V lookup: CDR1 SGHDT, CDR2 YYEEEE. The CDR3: CASSLRASGGADTQYF. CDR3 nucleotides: TGTGCCAGCAGCTTGAGGGCTAGCGGGGGGGCAGATACGCAGTATTTT. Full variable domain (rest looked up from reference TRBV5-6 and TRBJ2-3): DAGVTQSPTHLIKTRGQQVTLRCSPKSGHDTVSWYQQALGQGPQFIFQYYEEEERQRGNFPDRFSGHQFPNYSSELNVNALLLGDSALYLCASSLRASGGADTQYFGPGTRLTVL.

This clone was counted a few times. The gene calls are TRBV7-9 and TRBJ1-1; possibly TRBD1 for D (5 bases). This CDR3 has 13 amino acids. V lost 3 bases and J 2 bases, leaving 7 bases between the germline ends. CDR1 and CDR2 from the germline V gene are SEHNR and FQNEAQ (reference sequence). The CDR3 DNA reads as TGTGCCAGCAGCTTGACAGTAAACACTGAAGCTTTCTTT. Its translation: CASSLTVNTEAFF.

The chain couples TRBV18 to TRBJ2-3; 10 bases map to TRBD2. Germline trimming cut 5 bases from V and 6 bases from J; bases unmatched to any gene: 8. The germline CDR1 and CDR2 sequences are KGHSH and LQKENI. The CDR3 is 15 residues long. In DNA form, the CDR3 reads TGTGCCAGCTCAAGCGAGCGGGGGGGAGAGGATACGCAGTATTTT. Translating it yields CASSSERGGEDTQYF. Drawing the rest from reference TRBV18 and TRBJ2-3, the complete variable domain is NAGVMQNPRHLVRRRGQEARLRCSPMKGHSHVYWYRQLPEEGLKFMVYLQKENIIDESGMPKERFSAEFPKEGPSILRIQQVVRGDSAAYFCASSSERGGEDTQYFGPGTRLTVL.

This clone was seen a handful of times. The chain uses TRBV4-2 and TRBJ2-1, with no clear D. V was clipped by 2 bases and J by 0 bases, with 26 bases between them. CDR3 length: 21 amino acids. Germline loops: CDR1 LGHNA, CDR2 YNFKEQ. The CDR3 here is CASSQSGPWGNFPSSYNEQFF. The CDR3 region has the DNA TGTGCCAGCAGCCAATCAGGACCATGGGGTAATTTCCCTAGCTCCTACAATGAGCAGTTCTTC.

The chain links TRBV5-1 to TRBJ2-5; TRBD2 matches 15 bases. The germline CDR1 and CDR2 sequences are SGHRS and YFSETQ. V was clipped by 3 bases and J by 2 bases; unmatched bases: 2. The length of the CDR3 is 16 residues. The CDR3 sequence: CASSSGLAGGQETQYF. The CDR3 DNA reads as TGCGCCAGCAGCTCCGGACTAGCGGGGGGGCAAGAGACCCAGTACTTC.

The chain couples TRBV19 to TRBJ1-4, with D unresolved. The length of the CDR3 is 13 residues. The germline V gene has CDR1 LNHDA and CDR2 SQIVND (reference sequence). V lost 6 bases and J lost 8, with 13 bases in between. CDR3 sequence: CASREGGREKLFF. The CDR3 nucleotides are TGTGCCAGTAGAGAGGGCGGGCGGGAAAAACTGTTTTTT.

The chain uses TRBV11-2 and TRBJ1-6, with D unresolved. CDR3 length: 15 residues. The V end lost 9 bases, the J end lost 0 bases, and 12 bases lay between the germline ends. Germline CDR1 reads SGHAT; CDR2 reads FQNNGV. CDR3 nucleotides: TGTGCCAGTAGGACCAGTCCCTCCTATAATTCACCCCTCCACTTT. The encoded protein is CASRTSPSYNSPLHF.

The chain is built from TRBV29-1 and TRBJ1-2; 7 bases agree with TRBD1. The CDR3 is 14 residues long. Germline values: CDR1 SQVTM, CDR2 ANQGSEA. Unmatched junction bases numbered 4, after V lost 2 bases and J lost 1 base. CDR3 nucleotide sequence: TGCAGCGTTGAAAAGGACAGGAATAACTATGGCTACACCTTC. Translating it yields CSVEKDRNNYGYTF.

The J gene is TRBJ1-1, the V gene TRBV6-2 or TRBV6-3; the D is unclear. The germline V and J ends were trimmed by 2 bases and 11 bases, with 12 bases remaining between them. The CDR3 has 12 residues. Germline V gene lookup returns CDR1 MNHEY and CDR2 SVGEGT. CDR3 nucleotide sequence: TGTGCCAGCAGTTACAACGCTGGGGTCGCTTTCTTT. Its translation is CASSYNAGVAFF.

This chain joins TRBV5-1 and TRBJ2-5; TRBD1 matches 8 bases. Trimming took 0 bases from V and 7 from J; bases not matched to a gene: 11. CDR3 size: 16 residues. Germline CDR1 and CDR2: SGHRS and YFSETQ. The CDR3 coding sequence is TGCGCCAGCAGCTTGGTATCGACAGGGGCGTATGGGACCCAGTACTTC. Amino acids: CASSLVSTGAYGTQYF.

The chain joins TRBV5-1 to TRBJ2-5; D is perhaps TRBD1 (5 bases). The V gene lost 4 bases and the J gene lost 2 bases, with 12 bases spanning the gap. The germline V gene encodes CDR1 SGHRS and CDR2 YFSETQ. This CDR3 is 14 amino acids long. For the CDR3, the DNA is TGCGCCAGCAGCCCAGACAGCGTACAAGAGACCCAGTACTTC. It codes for CASSPDSVQETQYF. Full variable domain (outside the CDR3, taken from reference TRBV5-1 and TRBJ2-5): KAGVTQTPRYLIKTRGQQVTLSCSPISGHRSVSWYQQTPGQGLQFLFEYFSETQRNKGNFPGRFSGRQFSNSRSEMNVSTLELGDSALYLCASSPDSVQETQYFGPGTRLLVL.

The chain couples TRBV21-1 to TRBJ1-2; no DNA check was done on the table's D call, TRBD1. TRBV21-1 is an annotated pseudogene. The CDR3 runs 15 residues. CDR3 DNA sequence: TGTGCCAGCAGCAAAGGCACACCAGCTAACTATGGCTACACCTTC. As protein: CASSKGTPANYGYTF.

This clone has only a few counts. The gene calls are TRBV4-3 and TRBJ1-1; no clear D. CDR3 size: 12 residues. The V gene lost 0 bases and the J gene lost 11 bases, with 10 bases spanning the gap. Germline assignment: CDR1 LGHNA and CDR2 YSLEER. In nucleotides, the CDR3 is TGCGCCAGCAGCCAAGAGGGGTCGGCGGCTTTCTTT. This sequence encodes CASSQEGSAAFF.

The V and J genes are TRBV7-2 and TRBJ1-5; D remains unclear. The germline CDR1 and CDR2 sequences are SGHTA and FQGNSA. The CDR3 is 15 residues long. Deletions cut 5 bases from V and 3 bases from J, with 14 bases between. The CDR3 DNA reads TGTGCCAGCAGCCCAAACGACCGGGCCAATCAGCCCCAGCATTTT. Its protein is CASSPNDRANQPQHF.

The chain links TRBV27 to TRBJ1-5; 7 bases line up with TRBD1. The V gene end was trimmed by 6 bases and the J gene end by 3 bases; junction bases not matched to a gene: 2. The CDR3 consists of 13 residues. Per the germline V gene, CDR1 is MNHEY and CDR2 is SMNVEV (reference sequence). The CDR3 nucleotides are TGTGCCAGCAGAACAGGGGTCAATCAGCCCCAGCATTTT. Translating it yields CASRTGVNQPQHF.